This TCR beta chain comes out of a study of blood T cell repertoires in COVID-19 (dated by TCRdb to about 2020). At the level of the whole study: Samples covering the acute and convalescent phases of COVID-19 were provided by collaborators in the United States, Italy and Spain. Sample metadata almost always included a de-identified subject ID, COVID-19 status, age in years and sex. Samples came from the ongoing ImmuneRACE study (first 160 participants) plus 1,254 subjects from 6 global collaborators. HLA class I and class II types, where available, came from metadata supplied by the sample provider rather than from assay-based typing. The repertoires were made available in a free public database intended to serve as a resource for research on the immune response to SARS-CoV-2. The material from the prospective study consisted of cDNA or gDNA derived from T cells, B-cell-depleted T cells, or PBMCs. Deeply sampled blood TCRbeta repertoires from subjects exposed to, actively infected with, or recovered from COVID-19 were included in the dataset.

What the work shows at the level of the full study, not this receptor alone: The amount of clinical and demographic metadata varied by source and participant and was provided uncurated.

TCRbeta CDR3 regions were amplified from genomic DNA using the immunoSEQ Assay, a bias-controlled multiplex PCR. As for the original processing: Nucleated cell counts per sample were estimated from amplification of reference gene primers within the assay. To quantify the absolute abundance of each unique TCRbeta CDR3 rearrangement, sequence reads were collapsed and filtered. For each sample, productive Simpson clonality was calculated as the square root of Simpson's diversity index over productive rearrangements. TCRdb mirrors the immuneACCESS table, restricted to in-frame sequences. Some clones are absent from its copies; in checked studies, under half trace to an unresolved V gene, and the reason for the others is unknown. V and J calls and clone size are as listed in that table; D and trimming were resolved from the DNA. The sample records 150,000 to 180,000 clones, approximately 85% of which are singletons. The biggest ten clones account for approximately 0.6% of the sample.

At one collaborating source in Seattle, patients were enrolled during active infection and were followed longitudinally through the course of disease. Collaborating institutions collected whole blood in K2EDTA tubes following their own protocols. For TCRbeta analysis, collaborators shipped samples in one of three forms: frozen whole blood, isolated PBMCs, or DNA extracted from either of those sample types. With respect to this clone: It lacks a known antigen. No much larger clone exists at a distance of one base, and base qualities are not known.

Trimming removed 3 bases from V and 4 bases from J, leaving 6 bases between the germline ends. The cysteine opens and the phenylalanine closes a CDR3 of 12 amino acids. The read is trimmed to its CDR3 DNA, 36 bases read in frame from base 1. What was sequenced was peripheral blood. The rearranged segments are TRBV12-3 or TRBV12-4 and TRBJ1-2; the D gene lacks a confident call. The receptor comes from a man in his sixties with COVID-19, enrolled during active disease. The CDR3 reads CASSFRSYGYTF. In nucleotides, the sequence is TGTGCCAGCAGTTTCCGTTCCTATGGCTACACCTTC.